The clone carrying this T cell receptor (beta chain) was seen a handful of times. This specimen comes from a study of T cells after yellow fever vaccination. This CDR3 has 16 amino acids. V was shortened by 4 bases and J by 0 bases, with 15 bases between the two germline ends. Germline V gene lookup returns CDR1 SGHAT and CDR2 FQNNGV. TCRdb reanalysed the 5' RACE reads using MiXCR and keeps one entry per CDR3 protein. The sample includes some 110,000 distinct CDR3 sequences, about 7% of them seen just once. The clonotype comes from a man aged 18 to 30 who received the YFV17D yellow fever vaccine. The sample consisted of CD4+ T cells sorted from PBMCs, taken about 10 days after the first yellow fever vaccination. This chain links TRBV11-2 with TRBJ2-5, with D unresolved. The DNA for the CDR3 is TGTGCCAGCAGCTACAGAGGTCGTCCGTACCAAGAGACCCAGTACTTC. It is translated as CASSYRGRPYQETQYF.